This T cell receptor beta chain emerged from a study of CD8 T cells in Susac syndrome. Notes on the study in general: The CD4+ T cell repertoires from Susac syndrome exhibited no clonal expansion.

The J segment lost 3 bases and the V segment lost 6 bases, leaving 4 bases of the junction unmatched. This CDR3 region has 12 residues. Germline loops: CDR1 DFQATT, CDR2 SNEGSKA (reference sequence). The authors reverse transcribed about 0.5 to 1 ug RNA with random hexamers. TCRdb processed the immunoSEQ multiplex PCR reads anew with MiXCR; each CDR3 protein has one entry. This table has around 200,000 distinct CDR3 sequences, around 94% appearing once. In the case of this clonotype: Its antigen is undetermined.

The rearrangement links TRBV20-1 to TRBJ2-7; 8 bases are a match to TRBD1. This clonotype was sampled from a human donor with Susac syndrome. Sequenced sample: CD4+ T cells from PBMCs. CDR3: CSAPTGVYEQYF. The CDR3 DNA reads TGCAGTGCACCGACAGGGGTCTACGAGCAGTACTTC.